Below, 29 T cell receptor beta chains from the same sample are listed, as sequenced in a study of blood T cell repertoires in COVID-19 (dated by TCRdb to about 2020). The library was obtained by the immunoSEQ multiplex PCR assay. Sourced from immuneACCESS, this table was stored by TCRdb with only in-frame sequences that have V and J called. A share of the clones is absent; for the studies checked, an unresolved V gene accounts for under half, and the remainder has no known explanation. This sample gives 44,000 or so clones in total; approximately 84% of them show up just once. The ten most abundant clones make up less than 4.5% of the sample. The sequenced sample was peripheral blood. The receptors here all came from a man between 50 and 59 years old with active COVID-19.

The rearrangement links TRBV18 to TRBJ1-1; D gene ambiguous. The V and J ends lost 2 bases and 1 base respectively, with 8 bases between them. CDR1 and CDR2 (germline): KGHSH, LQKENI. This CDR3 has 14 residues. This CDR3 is CASSPTEGNTEAFF. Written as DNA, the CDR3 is TGTGCCAGCTCACCAACTGAGGGGAACACTGAAGCTTTCTTT.

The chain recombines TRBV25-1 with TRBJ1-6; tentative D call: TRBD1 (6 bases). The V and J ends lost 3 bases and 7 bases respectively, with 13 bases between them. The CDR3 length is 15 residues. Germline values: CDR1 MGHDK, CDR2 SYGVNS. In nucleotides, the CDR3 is TGTGCCAGCAGTGATGGGCAGGGGCTAAATTCACCCCTCCACTTT. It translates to CASSDGQGLNSPLHF.

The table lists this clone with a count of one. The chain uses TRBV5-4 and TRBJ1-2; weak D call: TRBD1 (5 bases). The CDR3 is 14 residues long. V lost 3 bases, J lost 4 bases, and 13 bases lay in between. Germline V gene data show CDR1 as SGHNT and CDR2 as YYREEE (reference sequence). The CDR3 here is CASSSGGGSYGYTF. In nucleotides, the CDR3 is TGTGCCAGCAGCTCGGGGGGTGGGAGCTATGGCTACACCTTC.

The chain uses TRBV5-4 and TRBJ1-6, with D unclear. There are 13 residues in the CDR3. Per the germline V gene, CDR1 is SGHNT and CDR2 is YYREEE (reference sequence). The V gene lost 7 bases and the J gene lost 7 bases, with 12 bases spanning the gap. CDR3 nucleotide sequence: TGTGCCAGCTCCGGCAGGCTGAATTCACCCCTCCACTTT. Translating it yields CASSGRLNSPLHF.

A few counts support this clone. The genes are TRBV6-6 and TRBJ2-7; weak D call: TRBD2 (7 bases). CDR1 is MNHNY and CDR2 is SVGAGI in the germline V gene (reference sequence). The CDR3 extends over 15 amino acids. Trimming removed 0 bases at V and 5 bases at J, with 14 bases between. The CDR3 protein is CASSYSKGGRDEQYF. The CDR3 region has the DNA TGTGCCAGCAGTTACTCGAAGGGGGGGCGGGACGAGCAGTACTTC.

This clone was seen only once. Here the CDR3 DNA reads TGTGCCAGCAGTTGGCTCAGGGGCTCCTACAATGAGCAGTTCTTC. Amino acid sequence: CASSWLRGSYNEQFF. The chain carries TRBV6-5 and TRBJ2-1; possible D gene TRBD1, 6 bases. This CDR3 region has 15 residues. The V and J ends lost 4 bases and 0 bases respectively, with 10 bases between them. Germline loops: CDR1 MNHEY, CDR2 SVGAGI.

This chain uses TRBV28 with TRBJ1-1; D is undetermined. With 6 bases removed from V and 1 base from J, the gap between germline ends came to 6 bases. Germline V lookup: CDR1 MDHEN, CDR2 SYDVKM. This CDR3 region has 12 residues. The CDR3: CASSLGNTEAFF. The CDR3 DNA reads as TGTGCCAGCAGCCTCGGGAACACTGAAGCTTTCTTT.

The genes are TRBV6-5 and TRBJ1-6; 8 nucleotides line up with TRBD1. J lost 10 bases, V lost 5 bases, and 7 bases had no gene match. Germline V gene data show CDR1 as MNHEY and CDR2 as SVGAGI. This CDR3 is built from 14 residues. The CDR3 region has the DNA TGTGCCAGCAGTCTCGGACAGGGTAGATCACCCCTCCACTTT. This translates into CASSLGQGRSPLHF.

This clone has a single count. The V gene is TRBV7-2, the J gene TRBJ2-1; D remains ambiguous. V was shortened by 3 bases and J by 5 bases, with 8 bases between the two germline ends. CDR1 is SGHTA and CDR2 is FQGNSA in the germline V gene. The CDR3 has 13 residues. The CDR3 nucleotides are TGTGCCAGCAGCTTCCGACTTAACAATGAGCAGTTCTTC. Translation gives CASSFRLNNEQFF.

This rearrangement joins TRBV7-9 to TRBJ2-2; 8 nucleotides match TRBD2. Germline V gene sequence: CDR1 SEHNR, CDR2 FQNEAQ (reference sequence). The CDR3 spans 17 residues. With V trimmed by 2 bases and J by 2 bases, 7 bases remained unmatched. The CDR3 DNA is TGTGCCAGCAGCTTATTGCGGGGGGCACCCAACACCGGGGAGCTGTTTTTT. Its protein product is CASSLLRGAPNTGELFF.

The CDR3 DNA is TGCGCCAGCAGCTTGATCGGTAGCGGGGGTGCAGGCGAGCAGTACTTC. As protein: CASSLIGSGGAGEQYF. The chain uses TRBV5-1 and TRBJ2-7; TRBD2 aligns across 9 bases. The length of the CDR3 is 16 residues. CDR1 and CDR2 (germline): SGHRS, YFSETQ. Unmatched junction bases numbered 11, after V lost 1 base and J lost 6 bases.

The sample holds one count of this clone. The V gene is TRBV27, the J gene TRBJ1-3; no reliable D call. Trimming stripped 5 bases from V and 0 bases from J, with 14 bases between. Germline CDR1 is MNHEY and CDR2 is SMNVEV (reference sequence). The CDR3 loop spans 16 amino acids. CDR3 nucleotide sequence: TGTGCCAGCAGTCGCCTCCCGGGGAGCTCTGGAAACACCATATATTTT. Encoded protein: CASSRLPGSSGNTIYF.

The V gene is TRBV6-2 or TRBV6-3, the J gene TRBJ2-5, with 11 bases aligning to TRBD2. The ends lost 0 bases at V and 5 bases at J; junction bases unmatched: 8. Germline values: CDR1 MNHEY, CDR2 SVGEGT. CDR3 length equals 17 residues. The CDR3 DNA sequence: TGTGCCAGCAGTTACTCGAAGACTAGCGGGGCGGGGGAGACCCAGTACTTC. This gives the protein CASSYSKTSGAGETQYF.

This CDR3 is CASSVDSFYAYNEQFF. The CDR3 nucleotides read TGTGCCAGCAGCGTAGACAGCTTTTACGCCTACAATGAGCAGTTCTTC. V is TRBV9 and J is TRBJ2-1, with D hard to call. The V gene lost 0 bases and the J gene lost 2 bases, with 12 bases spanning the gap. There are 16 residues in the CDR3. The germline gives CDR1 SGDLS, CDR2 YYNGEE.

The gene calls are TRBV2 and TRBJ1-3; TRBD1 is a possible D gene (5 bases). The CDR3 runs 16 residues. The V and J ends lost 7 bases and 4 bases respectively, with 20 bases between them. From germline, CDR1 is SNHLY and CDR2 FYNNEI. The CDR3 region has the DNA TGTGCCAGCACTCAGACAGCAGGGTGGTCAGGAAACACCATATATTTT. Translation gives CASTQTAGWSGNTIYF.

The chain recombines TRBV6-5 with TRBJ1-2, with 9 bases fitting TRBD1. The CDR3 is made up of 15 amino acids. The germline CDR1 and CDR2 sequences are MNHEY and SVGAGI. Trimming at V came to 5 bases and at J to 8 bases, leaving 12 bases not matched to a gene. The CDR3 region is CASSRRQGDLQGYTF. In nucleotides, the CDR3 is TGTGCCAGCAGTAGGAGACAGGGGGATCTACAGGGCTACACCTTC.

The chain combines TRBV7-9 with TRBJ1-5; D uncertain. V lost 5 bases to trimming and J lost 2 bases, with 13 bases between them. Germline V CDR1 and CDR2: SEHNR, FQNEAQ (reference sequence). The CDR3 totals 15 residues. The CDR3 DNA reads TGTGCCAGCAGCCAACACCGCTTGGGCAATCAGCCCCAGCATTTT. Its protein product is CASSQHRLGNQPQHF.

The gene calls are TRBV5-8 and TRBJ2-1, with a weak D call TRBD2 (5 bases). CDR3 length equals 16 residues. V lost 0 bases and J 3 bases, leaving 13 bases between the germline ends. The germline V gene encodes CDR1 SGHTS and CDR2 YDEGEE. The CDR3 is CASSLVLAALYNEQFF. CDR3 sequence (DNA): TGTGCCAGCAGCTTGGTTCTAGCAGCCCTCTACAATGAGCAGTTCTTC. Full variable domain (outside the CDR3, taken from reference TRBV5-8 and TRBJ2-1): EAGVTQSPTHLIKTRGQQATLRCSPISGHTSVYWYQQALGLGLQFLLWYDEGEERNRGNFPPRFSGRQFPNYSSELNVNALELEDSALYLCASSLVLAALYNEQFFGPGTRLTVL.

The CDR3 spells CASSFSGGIDTQYF. The CDR3 nucleotides read TGTGCCAGCAGCTTTTCCGGGGGGATAGATACGCAGTATTTT. The chain combines TRBV11-2 with TRBJ2-3; 7 bases agree with TRBD2. CDR3 size: 14 residues. The germline V gene encodes CDR1 SGHAT and CDR2 FQNNGV. V dropped 3 bases and J dropped 5; count of bases not matched to a gene: 5.

CDR3 loop: CASSQGYNTEAFF. CDR3 DNA sequence: TGTGCCAGCAGTCAGGGATACAACACTGAAGCTTTCTTT. The rearrangement joins TRBV6-5 to TRBJ1-1, with D possibly being TRBD1 (5 bases). Germline values: CDR1 MNHEY, CDR2 SVGAGI. This CDR3 is 13 amino acids long. Trimming shortened V by 5 bases and J by 2 bases, and 9 bases separated the two germline ends.

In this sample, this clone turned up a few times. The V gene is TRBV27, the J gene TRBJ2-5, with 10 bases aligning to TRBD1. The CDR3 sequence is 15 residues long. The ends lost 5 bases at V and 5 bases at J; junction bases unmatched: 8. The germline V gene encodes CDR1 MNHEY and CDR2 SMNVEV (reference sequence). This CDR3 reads CASSQGTGVVETQYF. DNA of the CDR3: TGTGCCAGCAGTCAAGGGACAGGGGTTGTTGAGACCCAGTACTTC.

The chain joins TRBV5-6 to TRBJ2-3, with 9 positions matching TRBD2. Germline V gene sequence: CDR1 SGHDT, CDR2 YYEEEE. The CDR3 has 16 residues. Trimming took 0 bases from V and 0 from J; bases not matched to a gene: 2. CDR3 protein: CASSLAGTSSTDTQYF. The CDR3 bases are TGTGCCAGCAGCTTGGCCGGGACTAGCAGCACAGATACGCAGTATTTT.

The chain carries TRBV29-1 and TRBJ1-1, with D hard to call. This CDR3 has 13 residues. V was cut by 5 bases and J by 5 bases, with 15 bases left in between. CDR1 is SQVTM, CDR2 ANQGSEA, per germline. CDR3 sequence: CSVQPGVRTEAFF. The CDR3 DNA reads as TGCAGCGTTCAACCGGGTGTGAGGACTGAAGCTTTCTTT.

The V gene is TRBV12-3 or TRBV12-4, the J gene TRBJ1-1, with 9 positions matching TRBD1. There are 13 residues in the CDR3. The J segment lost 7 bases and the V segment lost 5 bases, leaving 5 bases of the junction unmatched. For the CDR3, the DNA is TGTGCCAGCAGTACCACGGACAGGGGTGAAGCTTTCTTT. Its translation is CASSTTDRGEAFF.

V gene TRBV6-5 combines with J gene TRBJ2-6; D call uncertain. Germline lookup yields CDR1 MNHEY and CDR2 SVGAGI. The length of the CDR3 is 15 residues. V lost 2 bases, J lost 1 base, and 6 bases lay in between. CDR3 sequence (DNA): TGTGCCAGCAGTTACGGGCAGTCTGGGGCCAACGTCCTGACTTTC. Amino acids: CASSYGQSGANVLTF.

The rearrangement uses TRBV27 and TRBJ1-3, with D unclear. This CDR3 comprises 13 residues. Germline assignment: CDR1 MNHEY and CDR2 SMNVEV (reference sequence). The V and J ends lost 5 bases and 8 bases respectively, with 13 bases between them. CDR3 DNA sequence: TGTGCCAGCAGTGCCCTCGCCGGGGACACCATATATTTT. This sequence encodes CASSALAGDTIYF.

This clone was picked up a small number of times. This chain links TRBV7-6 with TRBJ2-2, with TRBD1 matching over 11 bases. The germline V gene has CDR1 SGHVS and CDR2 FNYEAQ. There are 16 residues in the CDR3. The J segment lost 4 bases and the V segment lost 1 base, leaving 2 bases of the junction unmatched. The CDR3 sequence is CASSLEGTGGTGELFF. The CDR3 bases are TGTGCCAGCAGCTTAGAGGGGACAGGGGGCACCGGGGAGCTGTTTTTT.

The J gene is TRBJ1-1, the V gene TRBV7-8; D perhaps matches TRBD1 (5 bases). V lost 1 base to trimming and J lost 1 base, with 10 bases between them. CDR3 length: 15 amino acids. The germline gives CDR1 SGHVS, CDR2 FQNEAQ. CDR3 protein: CASSLDGHSNTEAFF. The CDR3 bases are TGTGCCAGCAGCTTAGACGGACACTCGAACACTGAAGCTTTCTTT.

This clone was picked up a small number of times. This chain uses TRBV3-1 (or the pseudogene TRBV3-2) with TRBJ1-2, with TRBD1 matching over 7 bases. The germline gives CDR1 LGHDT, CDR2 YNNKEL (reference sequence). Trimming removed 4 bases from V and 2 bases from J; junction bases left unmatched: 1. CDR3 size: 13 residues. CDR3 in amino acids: CASSPDRNYGYTF. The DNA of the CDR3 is TGTGCCAGCAGCCCGGACAGGAACTATGGCTACACCTTC.